Following are 24 T cell receptor beta chains from one sample sequenced in a study of early T cells in non-severe SARS-CoV-2 infection. TCRdb used MiXCR to reprocess the 5' RACE reads, holding one entry per CDR3 protein. The table shows tens of thousands of distinct CDR3 sequences, with approximately 10% occurring only once. What was sequenced was whole blood. The receptors shown here come from an adult who was a healthcare worker with PCR-confirmed SARS-CoV-2 infection or an uninfected control (not recorded which).

This chain joins TRBV30 and TRBJ2-7, with 10 bases aligning to TRBD1. Unmatched junction bases numbered 11, after V lost 0 bases and J lost 12 bases. This CDR3 is built from 14 residues. CDR1 is GTSNPN, CDR2 SVGIG, per germline (reference sequence). This CDR3 reads CAWSVQGQGTTLYF. CDR3 in DNA: TGTGCCTGGAGTGTACAGGGACAGGGGACTACATTGTACTTC.

The chain carries TRBV5-4 and TRBJ2-2; D ambiguous. Trimming shortened V by 8 bases and J by 2 bases, and 19 bases separated the two germline ends. Per germline, CDR1 SGHNT and CDR2 YYREEE (reference sequence). The CDR3 has 16 amino acids. The CDR3 protein is CASRPNSFRNTGELFF. CDR3 in DNA: TGTGCCAGTAGGCCAAACAGCTTCAGAAACACCGGGGAGCTGTTTTTT.

This clonotype occurred a few times. The chain carries TRBV5-1 and TRBJ2-1; a possible D gene is TRBD1 (6 bases). The CDR3 runs to 15 residues. The germline CDR1 and CDR2 sequences are SGHRS and YFSETQ. V was shortened by 3 bases and J by 4 bases, with 14 bases between the two germline ends. The CDR3 nucleotides are TGCGCCAGCAGCTCGTCGACAGGAAAATACAATGAGCAGTTCTTC. Its translation is CASSSSTGKYNEQFF.

The J gene is TRBJ1-2, the V gene TRBV9; 7 nucleotides align to TRBD1. Germline V CDR1 and CDR2: SGDLS, YYNGEE. Germline trimming cut 3 bases from V and 4 bases from J; bases unmatched to any gene: 6. The CDR3 extends over 14 amino acids. The CDR3 sequence: CASSAGDSRYGYTF. The CDR3 region has the DNA TGTGCCAGCAGCGCAGGGGACAGCCGCTATGGCTACACCTTC.

The V and J genes are TRBV9 and TRBJ2-1; 10 nucleotides agree with TRBD1. Germline CDR1 reads SGDLS; CDR2 reads YYNGEE. Losses at the gene ends were 2 bases for V and 2 bases for J; bases not matched to a gene: 7. This CDR3 contains 17 residues. The CDR3 region is CASSVRDRGGPYNEQFF. As DNA, the CDR3 is TGTGCCAGCAGCGTCCGGGACAGGGGAGGCCCCTACAATGAGCAGTTCTTC.

This clonotype has just a few counts. The V call is TRBV29-1, the J call TRBJ1-1, with D hard to call. Trimming removed 5 bases at V and 1 base at J, with 5 bases between. The CDR3 has 11 residues. The germline CDR1 and CDR2 sequences are SQVTM and ANQGSEA. CDR3 nucleotides: TGCAGCGTTCTCAAGAACACTGAAGCTTTCTTT. It specifies CSVLKNTEAFF.

This clonotype came up a few times. This sequence joins TRBV7-9 and TRBJ2-3; no definite D call. The germline gives CDR1 SEHNR, CDR2 FQNEAQ (reference sequence). Trimming removed 1 base at V and 2 bases at J, with 4 bases between. The CDR3 loop spans 13 amino acids. This chain's CDR3 is CASSLGYTDTQYF. CDR3 DNA sequence: TGTGCCAGCAGCTTAGGTTACACAGATACGCAGTATTTT. The full variable domain, rest sourced from reference TRBV7-9 and TRBJ2-3, is DTGVSQNPRHKITKRGQNVTFRCDPISEHNRLYWYRQTLGQGPEFLTYFQNEAQLEKSRLLSDRFSAERPKGSFSTLEIQRTEQGDSAMYLCASSLGYTDTQYFGPGTRLTVL.

This clonotype came up many times. The chain carries TRBV5-6 and TRBJ1-1, with a weak D call TRBD1 (6 bases). The V gene's germline CDR1 is SGHDT and CDR2 YYEEEE. This CDR3 spans 15 amino acids. Deletions cut 1 base from V and 7 bases from J, with 17 bases between. DNA of the CDR3: TGTGCCAGCAGCTTGATTTCCGGGCAGGGGCTTGAAGCTTTCTTT. This codes for CASSLISGQGLEAFF.

The chain recombines TRBV7-6 with TRBJ2-7, with D unclear. This CDR3 has 15 residues. The germline V gene encodes CDR1 SGHVS and CDR2 FNYEAQ. V was pared by 1 base and J by 5 bases, with 15 bases between. The CDR3 DNA reads as TGTGCCAGCAGCTTAGAATTCATCGGGTCCCACGAGCAGTACTTC. Protein product: CASSLEFIGSHEQYF. Looking up the rest from reference TRBV7-6 and TRBJ2-7 gives the full variable domain: GAGVSQSPRYKVTKRGQDVALRCDPISGHVSLYWYRQALGQGPEFLTYFNYEAQQDKSGLPNDRFSAERPEGSISTLTIQRTEQRDSAMYRCASSLEFIGSHEQYFGPGTRLTVT.

Points on this clonotype: A much larger clone differs by one base, so this may be a read error. The gene calls are TRBV7-2 and TRBJ1-1; D is ambiguous. The V end was cut by 4 bases, the J end by 1 base, with 7 bases between. Germline CDR1 SGHTA, CDR2 FQGNSA. This CDR3 region has 13 residues. The CDR3 sequence is CASSSTENTEAFF. In DNA, the CDR3 is TGTGCCAGCAGCTCCACAGAGAACACTGAAGCTTTCTTT.

This clonotype appeared many times. The chain employs TRBV20-1 and TRBJ2-7; TRBD1 matches at 9 bases. The CDR3 has 13 residues. Trimming took 5 bases from V and 6 from J; bases not matched to a gene: 8. Germline V gene data show CDR1 as DFQATT and CDR2 as SNEGSKA (reference sequence). CDR3 sequence: CSASGTGTGEQYF. CDR3 nucleotides: TGCAGTGCTTCCGGGACAGGGACGGGCGAGCAGTACTTC.

Details on this clonotype: One base away lies a much larger clone, so this may be a sequencing read error. J is TRBJ2-7 and V is TRBV3-1; 7 bases line up with TRBD2. Germline V gene lookup returns CDR1 LGHDT and CDR2 YNNKEL (reference sequence). The CDR3 runs to 13 residues. CDR3 sequence (DNA): TGTGCCAGCAGCCAGGCTAGCGGCTACGTGCAGTACTTC. Amino acids: CASSQASGYVQYF.

The chain links TRBV7-2 to TRBJ2-1; D ambiguous. The germline CDR1 and CDR2 sequences are SGHTA and FQGNSA. The CDR3 is made up of 12 amino acids. Trimming took off 5 bases at V and 6 bases at J, with 8 bases between the two ends. The CDR3 is CASSPPSNEQFF. CDR3 coding DNA: TGTGCCAGCAGCCCGCCCAGCAATGAGCAGTTCTTC.

The table lists this clonotype with a few counts. V gene TRBV24-1 combines with J gene TRBJ2-2; no definite D call. V gave up 5 bases and J gave up 4 bases, with 4 bases separating them. CDR3 size: 12 residues. Germline CDR1 KGHDR, CDR2 SFDVKD. CDR3 protein: CATSVRTGELFF. CDR3 DNA sequence: TGTGCCACCAGTGTGCGCACCGGGGAGCTGTTTTTT.

This clonotype was seen repeatedly, ten times or more. The chain carries TRBV14 and TRBJ2-1; D remains ambiguous. Trimming left V 5 bases short and J 6 bases short, with 11 bases between. Germline-derived CDR1 and CDR2 are SGHDN and FVKESK. This CDR3 region has 13 residues. CDR3 sequence (DNA): TGTGCCAGCAGCTATAACCACCTCAATGAGCAGTTCTTC. It yields the protein CASSYNHLNEQFF. Combining the CDR3 with reference TRBV14 and TRBJ2-1 gives the whole variable domain EAGVTQFPSHSVIEKGQTVTLRCDPISGHDNLYWYRRVMGKEIKFLLHFVKESKQDESGMPNNRFLAERTGGTYSTLKVQPAELEDSGVYFCASSYNHLNEQFFGPGTRLTVL.

The table lists this clonotype with a few counts. One junction end disagrees with the germline gene, perhaps due to a read error. The chain uses TRBV7-7 and TRBJ2-5; D unclear. The CDR3 has 13 residues. CDR1 is SSHAT, CDR2 FNYEAQ, per germline (reference sequence). The DNA of the CDR3 is TGTGCTAGCAGCTTAGATCCCTGGGAGACCCAGTACTTC. Its protein product is CASSLDPWETQYF.

This clonotype has only a few counts. The chain uses TRBV2 and TRBJ1-3; D remains ambiguous. Germline CDR1 reads SNHLY; CDR2 reads FYNNEI. The CDR3 has 15 residues. With 7 bases removed from V and 0 bases from J, the gap between germline ends came to 13 bases. This chain's CDR3 is CASTAGVSSGNTIYF. The CDR3 region has the DNA TGTGCCAGCACTGCTGGGGTTAGCTCTGGAAACACCATATATTTT. Complete variable domain (other parts from reference TRBV2 and TRBJ1-3): EPEVTQTPSHQVTQMGQEVILRCVPISNHLYFYWYRQILGQKVEFLVSFYNNEISEKSEIFDDQFSVERPDGSNFTLKIRSTKLEDSAMYFCASTAGVSSGNTIYFGEGSWLTVV.

This clonotype appeared many times. The genes are TRBV7-3 and TRBJ1-6; D gene uncertain. From germline, CDR1 is SGHTA and CDR2 FQGTGA. V lost 1 base to trimming and J lost 0 bases, with 1 base between them. There are 14 residues in the CDR3. The chain's CDR3 is CASSLNSYNSPLHF. The CDR3 DNA reads as TGTGCCAGCAGCTTAAACTCCTATAATTCACCCCTCCACTTT.

This clonotype showed up many times. V gene TRBV12-3 or TRBV12-4 combines with J gene TRBJ2-3, with D unclear. CDR3 length: 11 residues. V lost 5 bases to trimming and J lost 2 bases, with 2 bases between them. The CDR3 loop reads CASSNTDTQYF. The CDR3 nucleotides are TGTGCCAGCAGTAACACAGATACGCAGTATTTT.

This clonotype was picked up a small number of times. This chain connects TRBV6-2 or TRBV6-3 to TRBJ1-6, with TRBD1 identical over 10 bases. The length of the CDR3 is 19 residues. J was trimmed by 6 bases and V by 6 bases; bases with no gene match: 17. Looked up from germline, CDR1 is MNHEY and CDR2 is SVGEGT. CDR3 DNA sequence: TGTGCCAGCAGCCTCTTAGGGACAGGGGCGGCCCTCGGTAATTCACCCCTCCACTTT. This translates into CASSLLGTGAALGNSPLHF.

The chain couples TRBV7-3 to TRBJ2-7; 8 positions match TRBD1. The junction had 15 bases not matched to a gene; V was cut back by 2 bases and J by 0 bases. There are 19 residues in the CDR3. The germline gives CDR1 SGHTA, CDR2 FQGTGA. The CDR3, as DNA: TGTGCCAGCAGCTTACCAGGGACAGGAAAACCCCCCAGCTCCTACGAGCAGTACTTC. It is translated as CASSLPGTGKPPSSYEQYF.

This clonotype was seen ten or more times. V usage is TRBV23-1 and J usage is TRBJ2-7, with a possible D match to TRBD1 (6 bases). TRBV23-1 has ORF status, its function being uncertain. The CDR3 has 14 amino acids. Deletions cut 5 bases from V and 0 bases from J, with 11 bases between. CDR3 residues: CASSVWDTSYEQYF. The CDR3, as DNA: TGCGCCAGCAGTGTTTGGGACACCTCCTACGAGCAGTACTTC.

This clonotype came up many times. The V call is TRBV19, the J call TRBJ2-1; the D gene is possibly TRBD1 (6 bases). The germline V and J ends were trimmed by 0 bases and 7 bases, with 13 bases remaining between them. The CDR3 length is 15 residues. Germline values: CDR1 LNHDA, CDR2 SQIVND (reference sequence). The CDR3 protein is CASSIDRGVGNEQFF. The CDR3 nucleotides are TGTGCCAGTAGTATAGACAGGGGCGTTGGAAATGAGCAGTTCTTC.

The chain carries TRBV7-6 and TRBJ2-5; no reliable D call. V was cut by 5 bases and J by 5 bases, with 18 bases left in between. The CDR3 sequence is 15 residues long. Germline V gene sequence: CDR1 SGHVS, CDR2 FNYEAQ. CDR3 sequence reads: CASSPSPMGLETQYF. For the CDR3, the DNA is TGTGCCAGCAGCCCCTCCCCGATGGGGTTGGAGACCCAGTACTTC.